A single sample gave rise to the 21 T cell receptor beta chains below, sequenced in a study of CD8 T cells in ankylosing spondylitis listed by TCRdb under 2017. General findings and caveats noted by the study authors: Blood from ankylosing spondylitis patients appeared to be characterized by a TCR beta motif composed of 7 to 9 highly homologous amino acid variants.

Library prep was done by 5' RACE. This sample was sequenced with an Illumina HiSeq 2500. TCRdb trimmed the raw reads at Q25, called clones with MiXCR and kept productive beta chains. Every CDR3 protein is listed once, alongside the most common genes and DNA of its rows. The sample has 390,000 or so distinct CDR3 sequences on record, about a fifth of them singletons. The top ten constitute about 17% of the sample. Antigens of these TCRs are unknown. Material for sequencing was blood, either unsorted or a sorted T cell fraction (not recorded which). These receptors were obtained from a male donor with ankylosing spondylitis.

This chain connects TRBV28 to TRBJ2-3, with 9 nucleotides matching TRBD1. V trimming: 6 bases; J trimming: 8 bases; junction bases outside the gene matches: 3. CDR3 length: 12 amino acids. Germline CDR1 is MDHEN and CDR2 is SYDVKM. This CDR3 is CASRTGGFTQYF. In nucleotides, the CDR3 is TGTGCCAGCAGGACAGGGGGGTTTACGCAGTATTTT.

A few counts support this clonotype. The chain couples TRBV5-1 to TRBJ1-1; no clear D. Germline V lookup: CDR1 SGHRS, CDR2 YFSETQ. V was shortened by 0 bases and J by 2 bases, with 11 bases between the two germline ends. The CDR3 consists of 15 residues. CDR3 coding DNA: TGCGCCAGCAGCTTGGCACTCAGTCTAAACACTGAAGCTTTCTTT. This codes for CASSLALSLNTEAFF.

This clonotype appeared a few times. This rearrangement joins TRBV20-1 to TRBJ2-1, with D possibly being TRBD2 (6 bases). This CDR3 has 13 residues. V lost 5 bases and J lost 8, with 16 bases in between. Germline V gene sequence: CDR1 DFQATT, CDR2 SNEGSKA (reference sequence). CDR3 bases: TGCAGTGCTCGCCTCACCGGGGGACATGAGCAGTTCTTC. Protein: CSARLTGGHEQFF.

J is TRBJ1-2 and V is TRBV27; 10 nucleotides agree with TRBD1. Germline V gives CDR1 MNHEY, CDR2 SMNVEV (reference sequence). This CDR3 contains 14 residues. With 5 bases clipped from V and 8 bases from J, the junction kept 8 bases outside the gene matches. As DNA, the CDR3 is TGTGCCAGCAGTCCCCGACAGGGGGCTTGGGGCTACACCTTC. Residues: CASSPRQGAWGYTF.

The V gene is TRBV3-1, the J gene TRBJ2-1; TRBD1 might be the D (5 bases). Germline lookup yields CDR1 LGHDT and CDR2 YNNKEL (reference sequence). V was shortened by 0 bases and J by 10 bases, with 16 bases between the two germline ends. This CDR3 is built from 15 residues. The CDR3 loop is CASSQDQQGLHEQFF. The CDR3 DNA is TGTGCCAGCAGCCAAGATCAGCAGGGCTTGCACGAGCAGTTCTTC.

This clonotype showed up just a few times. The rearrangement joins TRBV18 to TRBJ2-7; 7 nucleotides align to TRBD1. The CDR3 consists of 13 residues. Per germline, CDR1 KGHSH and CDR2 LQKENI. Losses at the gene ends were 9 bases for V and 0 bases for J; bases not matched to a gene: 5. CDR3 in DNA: TGTGCCAGTCTACAGGGGAGCTCCTACGAGCAGTACTTC. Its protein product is CASLQGSSYEQYF.

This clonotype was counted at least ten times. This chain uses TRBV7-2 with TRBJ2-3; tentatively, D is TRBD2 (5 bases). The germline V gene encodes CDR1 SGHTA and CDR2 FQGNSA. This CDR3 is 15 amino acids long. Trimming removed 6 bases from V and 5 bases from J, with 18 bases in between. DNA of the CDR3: TGTGCCAGCAGGCCCGGGGTAGGAGCAGTAGATACGCAGTATTTT. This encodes CASRPGVGAVDTQYF.

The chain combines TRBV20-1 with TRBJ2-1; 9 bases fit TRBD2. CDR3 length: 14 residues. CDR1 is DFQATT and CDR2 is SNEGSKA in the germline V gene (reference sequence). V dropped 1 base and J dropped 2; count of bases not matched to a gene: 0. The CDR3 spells CSARGLAAYNEQFF. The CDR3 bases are TGCAGTGCTAGAGGACTAGCGGCCTACAATGAGCAGTTCTTC.

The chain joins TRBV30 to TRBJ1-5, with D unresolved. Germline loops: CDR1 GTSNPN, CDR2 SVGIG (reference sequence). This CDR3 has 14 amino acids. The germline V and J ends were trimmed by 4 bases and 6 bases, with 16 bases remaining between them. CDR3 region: CAWIRDQGGQPQHF. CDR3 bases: TGTGCCTGGATACGGGATCAAGGTGGTCAGCCCCAGCATTTT.

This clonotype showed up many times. The DNA for the CDR3 is TGTGCCAGCAGTTTTGGCCAAGAGACCCAGTACTTC. Its translation is CASSFGQETQYF. The chain is built from TRBV12-3 or TRBV12-4 and TRBJ2-5; D gene uncertain. The CDR3 has 12 residues. V lost 3 bases to trimming and J lost 1 base, with 3 bases between them.

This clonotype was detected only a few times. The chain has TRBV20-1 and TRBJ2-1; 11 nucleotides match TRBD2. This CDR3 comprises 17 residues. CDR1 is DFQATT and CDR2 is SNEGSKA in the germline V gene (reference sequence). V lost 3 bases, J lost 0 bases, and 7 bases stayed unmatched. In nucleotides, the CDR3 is TGCAGTGCTAGGCGGACTAGCGGGTATAGCTCCTACAATGAGCAGTTCTTC. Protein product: CSARRTSGYSSYNEQFF.

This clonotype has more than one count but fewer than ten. The CDR3 sequence: CASRRQGPEQFF. The CDR3 DNA reads as TGTGCCAGCAGAAGACAGGGGCCGGAGCAGTTCTTC. The chain recombines TRBV28 with TRBJ2-1; 8 bases match TRBD1. After removal of 6 bases from V and 10 bases from J, the junction contained 5 bases not matched to a gene. The germline V gene encodes CDR1 MDHEN and CDR2 SYDVKM. The CDR3 spans 12 residues.

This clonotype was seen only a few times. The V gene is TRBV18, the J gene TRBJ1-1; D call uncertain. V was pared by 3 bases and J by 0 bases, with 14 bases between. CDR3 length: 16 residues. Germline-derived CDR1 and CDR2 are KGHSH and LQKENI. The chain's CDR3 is CASSPTGGGMNTEAFF. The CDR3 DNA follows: TGTGCCAGCTCACCGACGGGCGGCGGGATGAACACTGAAGCTTTCTTT.

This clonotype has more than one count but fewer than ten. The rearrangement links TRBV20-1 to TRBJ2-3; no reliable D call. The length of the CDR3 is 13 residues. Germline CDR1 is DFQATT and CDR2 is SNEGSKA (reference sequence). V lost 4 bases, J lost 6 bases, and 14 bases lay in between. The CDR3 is CSATAWTGDTQYF. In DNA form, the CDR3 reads TGCAGTGCTACTGCCTGGACCGGGGATACGCAGTATTTT.

The CDR3 DNA reads as TGCGCCAGCAGCCAAGGAGGTAGTCAGGTGATCTATGGCTACACCTTC. Protein sequence: CASSQGGSQVIYGYTF. The gene calls are TRBV4-1 and TRBJ1-2; no firm D call. V lost 1 base, J lost 4 bases, and 16 bases lay in between. In germline, CDR1 is MGHRA, CDR2 YSYEKL. This CDR3 contains 16 residues.

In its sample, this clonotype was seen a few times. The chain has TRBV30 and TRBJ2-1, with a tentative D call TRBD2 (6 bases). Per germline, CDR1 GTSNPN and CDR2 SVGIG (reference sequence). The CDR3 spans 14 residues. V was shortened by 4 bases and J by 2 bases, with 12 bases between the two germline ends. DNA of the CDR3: TGTGCCTGGAAACGAGGGAGGACCTACAATGAGCAGTTCTTC. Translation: CAWKRGRTYNEQFF.

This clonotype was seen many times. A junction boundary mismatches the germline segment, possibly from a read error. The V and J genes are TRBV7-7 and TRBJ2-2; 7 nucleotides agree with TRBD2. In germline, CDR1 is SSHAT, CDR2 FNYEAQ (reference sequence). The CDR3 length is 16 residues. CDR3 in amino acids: CASSTGLVGDTGELFF. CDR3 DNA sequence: TGTGCTAGCAGCACCGGACTAGTCGGCGACACCGGGGAGCTGTTTTTT.

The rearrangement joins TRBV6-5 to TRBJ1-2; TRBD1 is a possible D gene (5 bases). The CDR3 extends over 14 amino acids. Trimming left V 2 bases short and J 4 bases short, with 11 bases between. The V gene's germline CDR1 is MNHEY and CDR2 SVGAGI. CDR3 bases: TGTGCCAGCAGTTACGGGCAGGGAACCTATGGCTACACCTTC. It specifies CASSYGQGTYGYTF.

DNA for the CDR3: TGTGCCAGCAGCCGGGGTAGGTCTTCCTACGAGCAGTACTTC. Amino acids: CASSRGRSSYEQYF. The chain is built from TRBV11-3 and TRBJ2-7; possibly TRBD2 for D (5 bases). Germline values: CDR1 SGHNT, CDR2 YENEEA. CDR3 length: 14 amino acids. V lost 5 bases to trimming and J lost 1 base, with 12 bases between them. The whole variable domain, filled in from reference TRBV11-3 and TRBJ2-7, reads EAGVVQSPRYKIIEKKQPVAFWCNPISGHNTLYWYLQNLGQGPELLIRYENEEAVDDSQLPKDRFSAERLKGVDSTLKIQPAELGDSAVYLCASSRGRSSYEQYFGPGTRLTVT.

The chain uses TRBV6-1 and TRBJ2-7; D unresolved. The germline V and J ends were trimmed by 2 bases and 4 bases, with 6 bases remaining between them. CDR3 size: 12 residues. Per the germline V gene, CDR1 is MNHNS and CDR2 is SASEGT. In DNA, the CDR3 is TGTGCCAGCAGTGAAAATAGATACGAGCAGTACTTC. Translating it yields CASSENRYEQYF.

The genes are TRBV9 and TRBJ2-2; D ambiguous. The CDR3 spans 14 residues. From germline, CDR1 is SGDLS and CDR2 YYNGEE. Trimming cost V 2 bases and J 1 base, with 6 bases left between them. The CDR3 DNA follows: TGTGCCAGCAGCGTTCGACAGAACACCGGGGAGCTGTTTTTT. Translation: CASSVRQNTGELFF.